These T cell receptor beta chains were read from a single sample in a study of blood T cell repertoires in COVID-19. Profiling relied on immunoSEQ multiplex PCR, and the TCRdb table lists in-frame clones only, not all of them. This sample has 150,000 to 200,000 clones, with about 87% found just once. Input material: peripheral blood. All receptors derive from a middle-aged man with active or convalescent COVID-19. Each CDR3 is given with its conserved first and last residue. Each record gives: CDR3 length, J gene, D gene, V gene, clone size, CDR3 protein, CDR3 DNA. A D gene is named only where the DNA matches it firmly. Only part of the rows carry a size: once, few, many, or a class if the clone is expanded.

CDR3 length: 15
J gene: TRBJ1-2
D gene: NA
V gene: TRBV30
clone size: NA
CDR3 protein: CAWSVLGVNGYGYTF
CDR3 DNA: TGTGCCTGGAGTGTTCTAGGGGTTAACGGCTATGGCTACACCTTC

CDR3 length: 14
J gene: TRBJ1-4
D gene: NA
V gene: TRBV10-3
clone size: NA
CDR3 protein: CAISKDSRREKLFF
CDR3 DNA: TGTGCCATCAGCAAGGACAGCCGACGTGAAAAACTGTTTTTT

CDR3 length: 13
J gene: TRBJ1-2
D gene: NA
V gene: TRBV7-9
clone size: NA
CDR3 protein: CASSPRVDYGYTF
CDR3 DNA: TGTGCCAGCAGCCCCCGCGTGGACTATGGCTACACCTTC

CDR3 length: 15
J gene: TRBJ1-6
D gene: NA
V gene: TRBV27
clone size: NA
CDR3 protein: CASSPGIVYNSPLHF
CDR3 DNA: TGTGCCAGCAGTCCAGGGATAGTATATAATTCACCCCTCCACTTT

CDR3 length: 15
J gene: TRBJ2-3
D gene: TRBD1
V gene: TRBV7-3
clone size: NA
CDR3 protein: CASRPTGGTTDTQYF
CDR3 DNA: TGTGCCAGCAGGCCGACAGGGGGCACGACAGATACGCAGTATTTT

CDR3 length: 15
J gene: TRBJ2-2
D gene: TRBD2
V gene: TRBV5-6
clone size: NA
CDR3 protein: CASSPGGAGTGELFF
CDR3 DNA: TGTGCCAGCAGCCCCGGGGGGGCGGGGACCGGGGAGCTGTTTTTT

CDR3 length: 16
J gene: TRBJ1-6
D gene: TRBD1
V gene: TRBV7-6
clone size: NA
CDR3 protein: CASSPGTGTGNSPLHF
CDR3 DNA: TGTGCCAGCAGCCCCGGGACTGGGACAGGGAATTCACCCCTCCACTTT

CDR3 length: 13
J gene: TRBJ1-6
D gene: NA
V gene: TRBV3-1/TRBV3-2
clone size: NA
CDR3 protein: CASSPNRVSPLHF
CDR3 DNA: TGTGCCAGCAGCCCAAACAGGGTTTCACCCCTCCACTTT

CDR3 length: 15
J gene: TRBJ1-4
D gene: NA
V gene: TRBV30
clone size: NA
CDR3 protein: CAWSPGSTVNEKLFF
CDR3 DNA: TGTGCCTGGAGCCCGGGTTCCACGGTTAATGAAAAACTGTTTTTT

CDR3 length: 16
J gene: TRBJ1-1
D gene: NA
V gene: TRBV19
clone size: once
CDR3 protein: CASTSPAGAMNTEAFF
CDR3 DNA: TGTGCCAGTACCTCACCCGCGGGGGCGATGAACACTGAAGCTTTCTTT

CDR3 length: 18
J gene: TRBJ1-4
D gene: TRBD1
V gene: TRBV4-3
clone size: NA
CDR3 protein: CASSIQTGQGTFNEKLFF
CDR3 DNA: TGCGCCAGCAGCATCCAAACGGGACAGGGAACTTTTAATGAAAAACTGTTTTTT

CDR3 length: 20
J gene: TRBJ1-6
D gene: TRBD1
V gene: TRBV9
clone size: NA
CDR3 protein: CASSVVKSPDRGTYHSPLHF
CDR3 DNA: TGTGCCAGCAGCGTAGTTAAATCTCCGGACAGGGGAACCTATCATTCACCCCTCCACTTT

CDR3 length: 13
J gene: TRBJ1-1
D gene: NA
V gene: TRBV30
clone size: NA
CDR3 protein: CAWSWGGKTEAFF
CDR3 DNA: TGTGCCTGGAGTTGGGGAGGGAAGACTGAAGCTTTCTTT

CDR3 length: 14
J gene: TRBJ2-7
D gene: NA
V gene: TRBV18
clone size: NA
CDR3 protein: CASSPNILSYEQYF
CDR3 DNA: TGTGCCAGCTCACCTAACATATTATCCTACGAGCAGTACTTC

CDR3 length: 12
J gene: TRBJ2-7
D gene: NA
V gene: TRBV19
clone size: NA
CDR3 protein: CASSAPGYEQYF
CDR3 DNA: TGTGCCAGTAGTGCCCCCGGCTACGAGCAGTACTTC

CDR3 length: 13
J gene: TRBJ2-5
D gene: TRBD2
V gene: TRBV28
clone size: NA
CDR3 protein: CATLAGWVKTQYF
CDR3 DNA: TGTGCCACTTTAGCGGGGTGGGTGAAGACCCAGTACTTC

CDR3 length: 18
J gene: TRBJ2-3
D gene: TRBD2
V gene: TRBV5-1
clone size: NA
CDR3 protein: CASSPAGRRGGLTDTQYF
CDR3 DNA: TGCGCCAGCAGCCCCGCTGGGAGACGGGGGGGGTTGACAGATACGCAGTATTTT

CDR3 length: 16
J gene: TRBJ2-2
D gene: TRBD2
V gene: TRBV30
clone size: NA
CDR3 protein: CAWRASGGGNTGELFF
CDR3 DNA: TGTGCCTGGAGGGCATCTGGCGGGGGAAACACCGGGGAGCTGTTTTTT

CDR3 length: 12
J gene: TRBJ1-2
D gene: NA
V gene: TRBV3-1/TRBV3-2
clone size: NA
CDR3 protein: CASSQEAVGYTF
CDR3 DNA: TGTGCCAGCAGCCAAGAGGCTGTGGGCTACACCTTC

CDR3 length: 15
J gene: TRBJ2-1
D gene: TRBD1
V gene: TRBV10-1
clone size: NA
CDR3 protein: CASSLGTGGFNEQFF
CDR3 DNA: TGCGCCAGCAGCCTCGGGACAGGGGGCTTTAATGAGCAGTTCTTC

CDR3 length: 13
J gene: TRBJ2-1
D gene: NA
V gene: TRBV1
clone size: once
CDR3 protein: CTSSRRLYNEQFF
CDR3 DNA: TGCACCAGCAGCCGGAGGCTGTACAATGAGCAGTTCTTC

CDR3 length: 15
J gene: TRBJ1-2
D gene: NA
V gene: TRBV3-1/TRBV3-2
clone size: NA
CDR3 protein: CASSQALTVDYGYTF
CDR3 DNA: TGTGCCAGCAGCCAAGCCTTGACAGTGGACTATGGCTACACCTTC

CDR3 length: 15
J gene: TRBJ2-5
D gene: TRBD2
V gene: TRBV5-1
clone size: NA
CDR3 protein: CASSLSLAGPETQYF
CDR3 DNA: TGCGCCAGCAGCCTGTCGCTAGCGGGGCCAGAGACCCAGTACTTC

CDR3 length: 15
J gene: TRBJ1-1
D gene: NA
V gene: TRBV7-2
clone size: few
CDR3 protein: CASSLQGPGNTEAFF
CDR3 DNA: TGTGCCAGCAGCTTACAGGGGCCGGGGAACACTGAAGCTTTCTTT

CDR3 length: 13
J gene: TRBJ1-6
D gene: NA
V gene: TRBV7-9
clone size: NA
CDR3 protein: CAEQQGASSPLHF
CDR3 DNA: TGTGCCGAGCAACAGGGCGCGTCTTCACCCCTCCACTTT

CDR3 length: 16
J gene: TRBJ1-2
D gene: TRBD1
V gene: TRBV11-1
clone size: NA
CDR3 protein: CASSPERGQSFYGYTF
CDR3 DNA: TGTGCCAGCAGCCCCGAAAGGGGACAGAGCTTCTATGGCTACACCTTC

CDR3 length: 15
J gene: TRBJ2-4
D gene: NA
V gene: TRBV28
clone size: NA
CDR3 protein: CATTLGEGGKNIQYF
CDR3 DNA: TGTGCCACCACTCTAGGAGAAGGGGGCAAAAACATTCAGTACTTC

CDR3 length: 17
J gene: TRBJ1-1
D gene: TRBD1
V gene: TRBV28
clone size: NA
CDR3 protein: CASSLPPGQALEAEAFF
CDR3 DNA: TGTGCCAGCAGCCTCCCCCCGGGACAGGCCCTTGAGGCTGAAGCTTTCTTT

CDR3 length: 13
J gene: TRBJ2-7
D gene: NA
V gene: TRBV5-4
clone size: NA
CDR3 protein: CASSSRDSGEQYF
CDR3 DNA: TGTGCCAGCAGCTCCCGGGACTCCGGCGAGCAGTACTTC

CDR3 length: 16
J gene: TRBJ1-1
D gene: TRBD1
V gene: TRBV19
clone size: NA
CDR3 protein: CASSIGQGGMNTEAFF
CDR3 DNA: TGTGCCAGTAGTATAGGACAGGGAGGAATGAACACTGAAGCTTTCTTT